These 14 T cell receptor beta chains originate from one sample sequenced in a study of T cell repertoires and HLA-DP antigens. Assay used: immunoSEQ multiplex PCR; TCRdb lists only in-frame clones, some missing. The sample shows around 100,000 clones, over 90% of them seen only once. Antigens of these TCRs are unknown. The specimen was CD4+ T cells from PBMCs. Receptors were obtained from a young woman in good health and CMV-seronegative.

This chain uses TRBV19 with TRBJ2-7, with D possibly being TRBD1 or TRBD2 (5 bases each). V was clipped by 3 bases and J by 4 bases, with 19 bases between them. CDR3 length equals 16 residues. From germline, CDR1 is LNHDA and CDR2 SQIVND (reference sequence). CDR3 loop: CASSMTGTPKAYEQYF. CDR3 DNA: TGTGCCAGTAGTATGACGGGGACCCCTAAAGCTTACGAGCAGTACTTC.

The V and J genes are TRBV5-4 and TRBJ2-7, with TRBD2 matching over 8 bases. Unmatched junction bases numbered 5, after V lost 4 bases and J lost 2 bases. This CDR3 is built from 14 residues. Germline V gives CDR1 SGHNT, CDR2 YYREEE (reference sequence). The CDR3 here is CASSLSGTTYEQYF. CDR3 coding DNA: TGTGCCAGCAGCCTTAGCGGGACCACCTACGAGCAGTACTTC.

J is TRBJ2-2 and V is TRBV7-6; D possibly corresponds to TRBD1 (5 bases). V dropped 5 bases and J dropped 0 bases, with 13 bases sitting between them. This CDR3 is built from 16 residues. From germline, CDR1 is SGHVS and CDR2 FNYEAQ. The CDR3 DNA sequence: TGTGCCAGCAGCGCCGACAGCCGCCCGAACACCGGGGAGCTGTTTTTT. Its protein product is CASSADSRPNTGELFF.

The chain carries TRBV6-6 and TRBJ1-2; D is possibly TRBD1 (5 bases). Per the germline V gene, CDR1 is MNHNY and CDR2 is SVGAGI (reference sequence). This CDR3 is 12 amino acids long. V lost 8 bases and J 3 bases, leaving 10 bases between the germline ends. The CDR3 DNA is TGTGCCAGCTCAAGGGGTGACTATGGCTACACCTTC. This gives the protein CASSRGDYGYTF.

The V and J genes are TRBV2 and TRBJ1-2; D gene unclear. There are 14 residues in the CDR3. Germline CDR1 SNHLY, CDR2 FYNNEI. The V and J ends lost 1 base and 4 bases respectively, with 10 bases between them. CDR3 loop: CASSEGWRTYGYTF. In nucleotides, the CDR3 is TGTGCCAGCAGTGAAGGCTGGCGGACCTATGGCTACACCTTC.

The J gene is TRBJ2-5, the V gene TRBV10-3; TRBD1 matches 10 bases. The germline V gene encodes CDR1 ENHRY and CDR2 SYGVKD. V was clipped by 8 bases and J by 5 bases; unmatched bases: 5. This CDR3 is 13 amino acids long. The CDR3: CAIRTGQGETQYF. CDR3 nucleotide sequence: TGTGCCATCCGGACGGGACAGGGGGAGACCCAGTACTTC.

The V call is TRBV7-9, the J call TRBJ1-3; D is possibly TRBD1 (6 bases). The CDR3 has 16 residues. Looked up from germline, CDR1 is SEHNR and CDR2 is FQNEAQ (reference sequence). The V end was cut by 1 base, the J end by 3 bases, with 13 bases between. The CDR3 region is CASSLGRGRLGNTIYF. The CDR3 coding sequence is TGTGCCAGCAGCTTAGGACGGGGGCGCCTTGGAAACACCATATATTTT.

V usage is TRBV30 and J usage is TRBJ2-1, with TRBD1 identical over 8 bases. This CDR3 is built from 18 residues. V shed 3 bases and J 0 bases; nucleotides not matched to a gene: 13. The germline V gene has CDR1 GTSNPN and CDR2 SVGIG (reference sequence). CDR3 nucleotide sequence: TGTGCCTGGAGCACCCGGGACAGGTGGAGTAGCTCCTACAATGAGCAGTTCTTC. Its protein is CAWSTRDRWSSSYNEQFF.

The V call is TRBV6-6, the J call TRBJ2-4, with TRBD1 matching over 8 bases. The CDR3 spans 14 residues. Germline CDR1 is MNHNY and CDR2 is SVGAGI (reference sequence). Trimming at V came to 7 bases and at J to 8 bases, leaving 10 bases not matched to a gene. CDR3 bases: TGTGCCAGCACCCCGGACAGGGATCTTCACATTCAGTACTTC. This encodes CASTPDRDLHIQYF.

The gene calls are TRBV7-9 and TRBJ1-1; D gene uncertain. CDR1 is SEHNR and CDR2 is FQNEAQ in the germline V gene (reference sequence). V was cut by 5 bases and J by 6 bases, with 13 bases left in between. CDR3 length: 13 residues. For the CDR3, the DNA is TGTGCCAGCAGCCTCCGAGACAACTCTGAAGCTTTCTTT. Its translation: CASSLRDNSEAFF.

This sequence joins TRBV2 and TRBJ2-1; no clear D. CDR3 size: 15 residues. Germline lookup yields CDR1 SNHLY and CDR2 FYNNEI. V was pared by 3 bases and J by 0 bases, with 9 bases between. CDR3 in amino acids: CASSDWQSSYNEQFF. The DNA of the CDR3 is TGTGCCAGCAGTGACTGGCAGAGCTCCTACAATGAGCAGTTCTTC.

CDR3 coding DNA: TGTGCCAGCAGCTTGCCCCTTCTAATAATGCCCCTCCACTTT. It is translated as CASSLPLLIMPLHF. V gene TRBV7-2 combines with J gene TRBJ1-6; D ambiguous. CDR3 size: 14 residues. Germline V gene data show CDR1 as SGHTA and CDR2 as FQGNSA. Between the trimmed V and J ends, which lost 3 bases and 13 bases, there was a span of 16 bases.

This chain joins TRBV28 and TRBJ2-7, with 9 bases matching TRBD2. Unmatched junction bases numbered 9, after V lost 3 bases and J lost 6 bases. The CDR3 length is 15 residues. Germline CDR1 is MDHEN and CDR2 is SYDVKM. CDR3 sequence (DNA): TGTGCCAGCAGTTTTGCGGGAGGGTCCATTGGCGAGCAGTACTTC. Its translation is CASSFAGGSIGEQYF.

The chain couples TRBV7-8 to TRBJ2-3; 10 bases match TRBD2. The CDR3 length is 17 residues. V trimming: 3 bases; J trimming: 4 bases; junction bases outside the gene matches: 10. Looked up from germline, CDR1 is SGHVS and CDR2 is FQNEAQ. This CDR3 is CASSLIPSGGFSDTQYF. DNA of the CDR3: TGTGCCAGCAGCTTGATCCCTAGCGGGGGTTTTTCAGATACGCAGTATTTT. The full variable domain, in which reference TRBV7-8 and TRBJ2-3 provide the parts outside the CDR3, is GAGVSQSPRYKVAKRGQDVALRCDPISGHVSLFWYQQALGQGPEFLTYFQNEAQLDKSGLPSDRFFAERPEGSVSTLKIQRTQQEDSAVYLCASSLIPSGGFSDTQYFGPGTRLTVL.